This TCR beta chain was recorded in a study of CXCR3-negative and CXCR3-positive naive CD8 T cells. The libraries of TRB cDNA were constructed through 5' RACE using UMI labels. TCRdb reprocessed the 5' RACE reads and reports one entry per CDR3 protein, with no DNA. The specimen's table records tens of thousands of distinct CDR3 sequences. The CDR3 spans 14 residues. The germline V gene encodes CDR1 SGHAT and CDR2 FQNNGV. The sample consisted of memory CD8+ T cells from blood. J is TRBJ2-2 and V is TRBV11-2. This TCR was sampled from a human donor in good health. Some clones in this sample may be carry-over from other donors' samples. The CDR3 loop reads CASSLTSNTGELFF.